This T cell receptor beta chain was identified in a study of OX40 agonist ivuxolimab in advanced cancers. Only one count was recorded for this clone. Generated by immunoSEQ multiplex PCR, the TCRdb table keeps only in-frame clones and is missing some. This repertoire shows about 20,000 clones, over 65% found once; its top ten account for 35% to 45%. The specimen was CD4+ or CD8+ T cells sorted from blood, collected in a trial of the OX40 agonist ivuxolimab. The sequence was obtained from an adult with an advanced solid tumor such as melanoma, head and neck, liver or kidney cancer.

CDR3 nucleotides: TGTGCCAGTAGTATTATTTATGGTAACGAGCAGCCCCAGCATTTT. Translated: CASSIIYGNEQPQHF. The chain recombines TRBV19 with TRBJ1-5; D is unresolved. The CDR3 has 15 amino acids. Germline loops: CDR1 LNHDA, CDR2 SQIVND (reference sequence). V was shortened by 3 bases and J by 7 bases, with 16 bases between the two germline ends. Together with reference TRBV19 and TRBJ1-5, the CDR3 gives the full variable domain: DGGITQSPKYLFRKEGQNVTLSCEQNLNHDAMYWYRQDPGQGLRLIYYSQIVNDFQKGDIAEGYSVSREKKESFPLTVTSAQKNPTAFYLCASSIIYGNEQPQHFGDGTRLSIL.